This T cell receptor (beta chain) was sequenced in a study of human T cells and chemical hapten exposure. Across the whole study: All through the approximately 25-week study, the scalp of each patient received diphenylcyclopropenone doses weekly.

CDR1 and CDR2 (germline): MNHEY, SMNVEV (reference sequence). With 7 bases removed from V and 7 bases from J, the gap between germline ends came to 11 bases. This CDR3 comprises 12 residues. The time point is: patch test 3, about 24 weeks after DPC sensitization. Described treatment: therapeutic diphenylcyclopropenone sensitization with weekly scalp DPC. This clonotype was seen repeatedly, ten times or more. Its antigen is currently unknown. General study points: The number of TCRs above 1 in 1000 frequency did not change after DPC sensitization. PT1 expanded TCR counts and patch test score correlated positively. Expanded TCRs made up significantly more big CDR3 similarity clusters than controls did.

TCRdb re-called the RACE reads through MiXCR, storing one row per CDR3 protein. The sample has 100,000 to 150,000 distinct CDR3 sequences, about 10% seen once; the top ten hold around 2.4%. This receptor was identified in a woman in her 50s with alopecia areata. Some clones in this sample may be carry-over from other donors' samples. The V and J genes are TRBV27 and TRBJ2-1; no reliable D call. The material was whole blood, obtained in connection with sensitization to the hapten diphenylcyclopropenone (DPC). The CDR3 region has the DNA TGTGCCAGCACCTCCCGGCCAAATGAGCAGTTCTTC. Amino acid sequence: CASTSRPNEQFF.